This T cell receptor (beta chain) was identified in a study of CD8+ T cells in alopecia areata. Study background: The protocol delivered tofacitinib for 6 to 18 months, then withdrew it for 6 months. Notes on the study in general: Scalp samples also contribute reads from the resident alphabeta T cells found in normal skin. On tofacitinib, scalp clonality and expanded CD8+ clones among top 100 fell significantly.

As the sequencing template, cDNA was produced by extracting RNA and reverse transcribing it. Generated by immunoSEQ multiplex PCR, the TCRdb table keeps only in-frame clones and is missing some. In the table there are 100,000 to 120,000 clones, roughly 50% of which are singletons. Remarks on this clone: The antigen is not known.

With 3 bases clipped from V and 4 bases from J, the junction kept 6 bases outside the gene matches. Germline V gene sequence: CDR1 SGHRS, CDR2 YFSETQ. There are 17 residues in the CDR3. As to treatment: oral pan-JAK inhibitor, 5-10 mg twice daily. Here the sequenced sample was CD4+ T cells sorted from blood, taken at week 24, from a patient treated with tofacitinib. This clonotype was sampled from a human donor with alopecia areata. The chain links TRBV5-1 to TRBJ2-2; 13 bases agree with TRBD2. CDR3: CASSSGTSGAFTGELFF. The CDR3, as DNA: TGCGCCAGCAGCTCAGGGACTAGCGGGGCTTTCACCGGGGAGCTGTTTTTT.